These 25 T cell receptor beta chains originate from one sample sequenced in a study of cytomegalovirus exposure and HLA in healthy donors. Assay used: immunoSEQ multiplex PCR; TCRdb lists only in-frame clones, some missing. The table shows fewer than 250,000 clones, with roughly 86% occurring only once. Sequencing was carried out using PBMCs. These TCRs come from a young woman in good health and CMV-seronegative.

This clone has just one count. The V call is TRBV9, the J call TRBJ1-3; 8 bases match TRBD1. CDR1 is SGDLS and CDR2 is YYNGEE in the germline V gene. This CDR3 is 16 amino acids long. The junction had 4 bases not matched to a gene; V was cut back by 2 bases and J by 0 bases. The CDR3 sequence: CASSVPGGPSGNTIYF. In DNA, the CDR3 is TGTGCCAGCAGCGTGCCAGGGGGCCCCTCTGGAAACACCATATATTTT. Filled out from reference TRBV9 and TRBJ1-3, the complete variable domain reads DSGVTQTPKHLITATGQRVTLRCSPRSGDLSVYWYQQSLDQGLQFLIQYYNGEERAKGNILERFSAQQFPDLHSELNLSSLELGDSALYFCASSVPGGPSGNTIYFGEGSWLTVV.

The chain couples TRBV29-1 to TRBJ2-7; 10 bases line up with TRBD1. Trimming at V came to 6 bases and at J to 0 bases, leaving 2 bases not matched to a gene. The CDR3 totals 13 residues. Per the germline V gene, CDR1 is SQVTM and CDR2 is ANQGSEA. CDR3 DNA: TGCAGCGTCCGACAGGGGGCCTCCTACGAGCAGTACTTC. Amino acid sequence: CSVRQGASYEQYF.

This clone was found once. The same CDR3 can be traced to other DNA sequences in this sample. The chain joins TRBV11-2 to TRBJ1-2; unclear D gene. V dropped 0 bases and J dropped 4 bases, with 12 bases sitting between them. The CDR3 consists of 15 residues. Per germline, CDR1 SGHAT and CDR2 FQNNGV. CDR3 nucleotides: TGTGCCAGCAGCTTAGAACCCGGGAGCCTCTATGGCTACACCTTC. Translating gives CASSLEPGSLYGYTF.

J is TRBJ1-2 and V is TRBV9, with a possible D match to TRBD1 (5 bases). The CDR3 loop spans 14 amino acids. With 3 bases removed from V and 5 bases from J, the gap between germline ends came to 14 bases. Germline V gives CDR1 SGDLS, CDR2 YYNGEE. For the CDR3, the DNA is TGTGCCAGCAGCGAAGGAGGGGCATCATATGGCTACACCTTC. Its translation is CASSEGGASYGYTF.

The rearrangement uses TRBV2 and TRBJ2-7, with 9 bases lining up with TRBD2. Germline V CDR1 and CDR2: SNHLY, FYNNEI. V was pared by 6 bases and J by 7 bases, with 10 bases of the junction left unmatched. The CDR3 consists of 14 residues. CDR3 loop: CASRSPRLAGEQYF. In DNA, the CDR3 is TGTGCCAGCAGGTCCCCTCGGCTAGCGGGGGAGCAGTACTTC.

The chain combines TRBV4-1 with TRBJ1-1; the D is unclear. The CDR3 loop spans 14 amino acids. The V end was cut by 0 bases, the J end by 0 bases, with 5 bases between. Germline CDR1 and CDR2: MGHRA and YSYEKL. CDR3 in amino acids: CASSQEQMNTEAFF. The DNA for the CDR3 is TGCGCCAGCAGCCAAGAACAGATGAACACTGAAGCTTTCTTT.

The chain recombines TRBV6-1 with TRBJ2-1; 12 bases match TRBD1. From germline, CDR1 is MNHNS and CDR2 SASEGT. The V gene end was trimmed by 0 bases and the J gene end by 9 bases; junction bases not matched to a gene: 6. The CDR3 extends over 16 amino acids. The CDR3 sequence: CASSEAAGTGGTEQFF. The CDR3 region has the DNA TGTGCCAGCAGTGAAGCTGCCGGGACAGGGGGCACTGAGCAGTTCTTC.

The genes are TRBV9 and TRBJ1-1, with a weak D call TRBD1 (5 bases). CDR1 is SGDLS and CDR2 is YYNGEE in the germline V gene. The CDR3 length is 15 residues. The V gene lost 0 bases and the J gene lost 6 bases, with 15 bases spanning the gap. CDR3 region: CASSVAPGGAAEAFF. CDR3 DNA sequence: TGTGCCAGCAGCGTAGCCCCGGGTGGGGCGGCTGAAGCTTTCTTT.

The J gene is TRBJ2-2, the V gene TRBV18, with 7 bases fitting TRBD2. This CDR3 has 18 residues. V dropped 8 bases and J dropped 15; count of bases not matched to a gene: 30. Germline CDR1 and CDR2: KGHSH and LQKENI. In nucleotides, the CDR3 is TGTGCCAGCCCAAAGGAGGTAACGACTAGCATGAGCACCGGGGACTTGTTTTTT. Its protein product is CASPKEVTTSMSTGDLFF.

The V gene is TRBV27, the J gene TRBJ2-5, with 8 bases identical to TRBD2. Germline V gene sequence: CDR1 MNHEY, CDR2 SMNVEV (reference sequence). V gave up 7 bases and J gave up 5 bases; unmatched junction bases: 9. The CDR3 has 14 amino acids. In DNA, the CDR3 is TGTGCCAGCACCAAAAGTAGCGGGACGGAGACCCAGTACTTC. Residues: CASTKSSGTETQYF.

The chain uses TRBV27 and TRBJ2-3, with D possibly TRBD2 on 5 matching bases. V lost 9 bases and J lost 0, with 10 bases in between. The CDR3 has 13 residues. The germline CDR1 and CDR2 sequences are MNHEY and SMNVEV (reference sequence). The CDR3 sequence is CASWLASTDTQYF. The CDR3 region has the DNA TGTGCCAGTTGGCTAGCCAGCACAGATACGCAGTATTTT.

The chain carries TRBV10-3 and TRBJ1-1, with D perhaps matching TRBD1 (6 bases). The CDR3 totals 12 residues. V lost 7 bases to trimming and J lost 6 bases, with 12 bases between them. CDR1 and CDR2 from the germline V gene are ENHRY and SYGVKD. This chain's CDR3 is CAIKGVFSEAFF. CDR3 sequence (DNA): TGTGCCATCAAGGGGGTTTTCTCTGAAGCTTTCTTT.

The count of this clone is one. The genes are TRBV7-2 and TRBJ1-2, with D unclear. V dropped 6 bases and J dropped 7 bases, with 15 bases sitting between them. The CDR3 runs 13 residues. Germline CDR1 is SGHTA and CDR2 is FQGNSA. The CDR3 reads CASRLSGSPGYTF. For the CDR3, the DNA is TGTGCCAGCAGATTAAGTGGGAGTCCTGGCTACACCTTC.

Written as DNA, the CDR3 is TGTGCCAGCAGTCTTACAGGGTTCTACAATGAGCAGTTCTTC. Encoded protein: CASSLTGFYNEQFF. The chain recombines TRBV6-1 with TRBJ2-1, with D possibly TRBD1 on 6 matching bases. Germline V gene lookup returns CDR1 MNHNS and CDR2 SASEGT. The V gene lost 5 bases and the J gene lost 3 bases, with 11 bases spanning the gap. The CDR3 extends over 14 amino acids.

The V gene is TRBV19, the J gene TRBJ2-5; 8 nucleotides align to TRBD1. Germline V gives CDR1 LNHDA, CDR2 SQIVND (reference sequence). CDR3 length equals 16 residues. The V gene end was trimmed by 4 bases and the J gene end by 3 bases; junction bases not matched to a gene: 10. The CDR3 spells CASSTGGAGGKETQYF. The CDR3 DNA is TGTGCCAGTAGTACAGGGGGCGCGGGTGGAAAAGAGACCCAGTACTTC.

J is TRBJ2-5 and V is TRBV6-1; D not resolved. The CDR3 spans 12 residues. Trimming pared 5 bases from V and 5 bases from J, leaving 9 bases between. Germline V CDR1 and CDR2: MNHNS, SASEGT. Here the CDR3 reads CASSPQVETQYF. Here the CDR3 DNA reads TGTGCCAGCAGTCCTCAGGTGGAGACCCAGTACTTC.

The V gene is TRBV6-5, the J gene TRBJ1-1; the D is unclear. Germline V gene data show CDR1 as MNHEY and CDR2 as SVGAGI. The CDR3 loop spans 14 amino acids. V dropped 7 bases and J dropped 1 base, with 13 bases sitting between them. The CDR3 loop is CASTTGDSNTEAFF. The CDR3, as DNA: TGTGCCAGCACCACCGGGGATTCGAACACTGAAGCTTTCTTT.

J is TRBJ2-7 and V is TRBV7-9; D may be TRBD2 (5 bases). The CDR3 loop spans 16 amino acids. The germline V gene encodes CDR1 SEHNR and CDR2 FQNEAQ (reference sequence). Deletions cut 5 bases from V and 0 bases from J, with 17 bases between. CDR3 sequence reads: CASSPRGLPSSYEQYF. For the CDR3, the DNA is TGTGCCAGCAGCCCTAGAGGACTCCCCAGCTCCTACGAGCAGTACTTC.

This chain connects TRBV6-1 to TRBJ2-2; 7 bases map to TRBD1. Germline V gene data show CDR1 as MNHNS and CDR2 as SASEGT. The CDR3 length is 15 residues. Losses at the gene ends were 7 bases for V and 0 bases for J; bases not matched to a gene: 5. CDR3 nucleotides: TGTGCCAGCAATCTAAGGGGGCCGAACACCGGGGAGCTGTTTTTT. As protein: CASNLRGPNTGELFF.

The J gene is TRBJ2-7, the V gene TRBV7-8; 10 bases fit TRBD2. Trimming removed 5 bases from V and 2 bases from J; junction bases left unmatched: 3. Germline V gives CDR1 SGHVS, CDR2 FQNEAQ. This CDR3 has 14 residues. The DNA for the CDR3 is TGTGCCAGCAGCGAAAGCGGGAGGGCCTACGAGCAGTACTTC. As protein: CASSESGRAYEQYF.

This chain connects TRBV7-3 to TRBJ1-2; 8 nucleotides align to TRBD1. V trimming: 5 bases; J trimming: 2 bases; junction bases outside the gene matches: 7. The V gene's germline CDR1 is SGHTA and CDR2 FQGTGA. The CDR3 sequence is 15 residues long. The CDR3 here is CASSLGTGFNYGYTF. The CDR3 DNA reads TGTGCCAGCAGCCTAGGGACAGGATTCAACTATGGCTACACCTTC.

The chain is built from TRBV5-4 and TRBJ1-1; 7 bases fit TRBD1. Germline loops: CDR1 SGHNT, CDR2 YYREEE (reference sequence). The CDR3 has 14 amino acids. V trimming: 4 bases; J trimming: 4 bases; junction bases outside the gene matches: 7. CDR3 coding DNA: TGTGCCAGCAGCCCGGGACAGTCTGCCACTGAAGCTTTCTTT. Translating gives CASSPGQSATEAFF.

The V gene is TRBV6-4, the J gene TRBJ1-5, with unresolved D. There are 12 residues in the CDR3. Germline V gene data show CDR1 as MRHNA and CDR2 as SNTAGT. The V and J ends lost 2 bases and 6 bases respectively, with 5 bases between them. DNA of the CDR3: TGTGCCAGCAGTGACACGCGTCAGCCCCAGCATTTT. This codes for CASSDTRQPQHF.

This chain links TRBV5-4 with TRBJ1-6; D gene unclear. Germline loops: CDR1 SGHNT, CDR2 YYREEE (reference sequence). The V and J ends lost 0 bases and 7 bases respectively, with 8 bases between them. The CDR3 runs 14 residues. The CDR3 sequence: CASSLAAENSPLHF. The CDR3 DNA is TGTGCCAGCAGCTTGGCGGCGGAAAATTCACCCCTCCACTTT.

This clone appeared once. The chain links TRBV5-4 to TRBJ2-1; 10 bases line up with TRBD1. V was pared by 2 bases and J by 8 bases, with 10 bases of the junction left unmatched. Germline CDR1 is SGHNT and CDR2 is YYREEE (reference sequence). The CDR3 consists of 16 residues. This CDR3 reads CASSFVPGQGSYEQFF. The CDR3 nucleotides read TGTGCCAGCAGCTTTGTACCGGGACAGGGGAGCTATGAGCAGTTCTTC.